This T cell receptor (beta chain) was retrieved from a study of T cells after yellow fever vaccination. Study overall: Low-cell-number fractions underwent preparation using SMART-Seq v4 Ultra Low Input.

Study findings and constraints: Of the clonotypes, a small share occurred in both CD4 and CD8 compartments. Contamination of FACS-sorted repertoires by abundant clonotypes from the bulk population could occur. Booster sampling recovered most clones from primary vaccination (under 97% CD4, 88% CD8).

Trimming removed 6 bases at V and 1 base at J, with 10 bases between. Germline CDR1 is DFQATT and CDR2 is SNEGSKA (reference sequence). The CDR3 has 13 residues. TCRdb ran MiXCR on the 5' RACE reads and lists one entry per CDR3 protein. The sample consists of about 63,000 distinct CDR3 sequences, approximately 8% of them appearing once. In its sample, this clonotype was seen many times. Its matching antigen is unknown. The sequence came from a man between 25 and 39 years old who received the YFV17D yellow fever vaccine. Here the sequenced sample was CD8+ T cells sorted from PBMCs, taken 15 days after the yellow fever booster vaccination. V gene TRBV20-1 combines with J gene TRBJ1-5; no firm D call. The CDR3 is CSAGGWSNQPQHF. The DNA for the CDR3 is TGCAGTGCCGGCGGTTGGAGCAATCAGCCCCAGCATTTT.